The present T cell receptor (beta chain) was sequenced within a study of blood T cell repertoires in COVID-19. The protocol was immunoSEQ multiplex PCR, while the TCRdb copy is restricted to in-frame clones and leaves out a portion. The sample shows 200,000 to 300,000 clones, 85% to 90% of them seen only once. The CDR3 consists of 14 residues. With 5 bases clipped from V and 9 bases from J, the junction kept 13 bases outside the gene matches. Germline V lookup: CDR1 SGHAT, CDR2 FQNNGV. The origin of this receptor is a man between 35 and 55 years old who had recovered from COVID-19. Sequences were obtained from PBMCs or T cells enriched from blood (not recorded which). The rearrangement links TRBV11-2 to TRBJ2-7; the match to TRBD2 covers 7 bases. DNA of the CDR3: TGTGCCAGCAGCCTGCAGCGGGGAGTAAATTGGCAGTACTTC. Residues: CASSLQRGVNWQYF. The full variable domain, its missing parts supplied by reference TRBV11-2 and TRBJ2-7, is EAGVAQSPRYKIIEKRQSVAFWCNPISGHATLYWYQQILGQGPKLLIQFQNNGVVDDSQLPKDRFSAERLKGVDSTLKIQPAKLEDSAVYLCASSLQRGVNWQYFGPGTRLTVT.